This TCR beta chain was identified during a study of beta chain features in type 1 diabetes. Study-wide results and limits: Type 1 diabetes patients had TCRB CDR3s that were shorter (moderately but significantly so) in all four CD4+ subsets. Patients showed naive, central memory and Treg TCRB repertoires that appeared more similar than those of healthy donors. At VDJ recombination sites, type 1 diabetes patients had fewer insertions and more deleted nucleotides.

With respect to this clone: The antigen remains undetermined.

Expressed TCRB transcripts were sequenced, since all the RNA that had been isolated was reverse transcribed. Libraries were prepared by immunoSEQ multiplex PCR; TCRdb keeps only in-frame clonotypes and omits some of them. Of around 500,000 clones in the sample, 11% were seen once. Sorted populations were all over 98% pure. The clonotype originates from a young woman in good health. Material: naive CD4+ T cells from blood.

Here the CDR3 DNA reads TGTGCCAGCAGCTTGGGCTCGCCAACGGTCACCGGGGAGCTGTTTTTT. Amino acid sequence: CASSLGSPTVTGELFF. The V and J genes are TRBV5-4 and TRBJ2-2; D is unclear. Germline-derived CDR1 and CDR2 are SGHNT and YYREEE (reference sequence). V was clipped by 0 bases and J by 4 bases, with 13 bases between them. CDR3 length: 16 amino acids.